Listed here is a single T cell receptor beta chain. Unique molecular identifiers were incorporated when the TCRbeta library was constructed. A single record per CDR3 protein comes from TCRdb applying MiXCR to the PCR reads. The sample holds some 500,000 distinct CDR3 sequences, 15% to 20% seen once. This specimen comes from a study of T-cell reconstitution after alpha-beta-depleted transplantation in children. Germline CDR1 reads SGHAT; CDR2 reads FQNNGV. J lost 1 base, V lost 5 bases, and 4 bases had no gene match. The CDR3 has 14 amino acids. The receptor's source is a human donor who donated a stem cell graft to a child with acute lymphoblastic leukemia. This sequence joins TRBV11-2 and TRBJ2-7, with TRBD1 matching 8 bases. The sequences come from PBMCs from the stem cell graft donor, collected from the stem cell graft. The CDR3 bases are TGTGCCAGCAGCGCCCGGGACAGGTCCTACGAGCAGTACTTC. Translated, it gives CASSARDRSYEQYF. Together with reference TRBV11-2 and TRBJ2-7, the CDR3 gives the full variable domain: EAGVAQSPRYKIIEKRQSVAFWCNPISGHATLYWYQQILGQGPKLLIQFQNNGVVDDSQLPKDRFSAERLKGVDSTLKIQPAKLEDSAVYLCASSARDRSYEQYFGPGTRLTVT.